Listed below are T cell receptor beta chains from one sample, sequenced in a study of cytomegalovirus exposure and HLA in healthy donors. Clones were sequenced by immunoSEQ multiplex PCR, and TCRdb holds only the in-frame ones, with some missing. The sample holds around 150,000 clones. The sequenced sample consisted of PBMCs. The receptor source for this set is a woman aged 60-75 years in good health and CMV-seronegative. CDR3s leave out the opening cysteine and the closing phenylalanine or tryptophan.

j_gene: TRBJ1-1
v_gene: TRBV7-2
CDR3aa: ASSPTGSLPAF

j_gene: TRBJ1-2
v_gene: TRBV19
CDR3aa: ASTTGGAGYGYT

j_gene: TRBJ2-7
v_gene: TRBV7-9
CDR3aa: ASSGARQY

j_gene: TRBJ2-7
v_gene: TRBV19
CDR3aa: ASSIRGAQSGEQY

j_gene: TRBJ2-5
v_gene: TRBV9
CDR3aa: ASSVSATKEKTQY

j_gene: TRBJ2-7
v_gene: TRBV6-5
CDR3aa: ASSSTGRLTYEQY

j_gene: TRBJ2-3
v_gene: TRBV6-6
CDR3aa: ASSYSTSGTDTQY

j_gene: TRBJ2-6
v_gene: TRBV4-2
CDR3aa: ASSRTDSGANVLT

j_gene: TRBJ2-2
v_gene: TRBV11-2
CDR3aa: ASSLDLSLRQGNGELF

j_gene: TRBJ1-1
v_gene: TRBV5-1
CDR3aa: ASSLATGGQNTEAF

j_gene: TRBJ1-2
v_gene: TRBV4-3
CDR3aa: ASSQVTGHNYGYT

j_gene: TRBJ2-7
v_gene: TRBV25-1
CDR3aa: ASTSASGTDEQY

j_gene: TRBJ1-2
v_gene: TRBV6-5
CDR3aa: ASSYSANYGYT

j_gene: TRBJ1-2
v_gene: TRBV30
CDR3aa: AWSVGTALS

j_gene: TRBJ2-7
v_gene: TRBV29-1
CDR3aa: SVTGSSYEQY

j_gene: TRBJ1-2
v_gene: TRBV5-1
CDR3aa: ASSLDGGGYT

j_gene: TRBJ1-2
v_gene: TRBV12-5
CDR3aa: ASGLYFDGYT

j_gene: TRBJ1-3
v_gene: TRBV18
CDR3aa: ASSPTQGISGNTIY

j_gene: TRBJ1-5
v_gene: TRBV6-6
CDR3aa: ASSHGGAGQPQH

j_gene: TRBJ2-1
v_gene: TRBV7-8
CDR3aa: ASSLDLLASGQRHNEQF

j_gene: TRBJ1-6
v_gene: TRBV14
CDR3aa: ASSQEEPLLNSPLH

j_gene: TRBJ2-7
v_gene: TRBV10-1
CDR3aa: ASSGGPYVQY